This TCR beta chain was captured in a study of T cells in Graves' hyperthyroidism and ophthalmopathy. General study findings and limits: Most thyroid-expanded clonotypes above 0.001 were also found in blood.

On this clonotype: The antigen is not known.

The CDR3 regions of TCR beta were amplified from RNA transcripts. HTBI primers were used for first-round RT-PCR of the TCR CDR3. TCRdb independently ran MiXCR on the multiplex PCR reads; one entry per CDR3 protein. The sample has around 240,000 distinct CDR3 sequences, 14% to 15% seen once; the top ten hold roughly 13%. With a duration under 2 months, the hyperthyroidism was newly diagnosed in patients aged 18 to 65. Patients having uncontrolled infection, another autoimmune disease, pregnancy or lactation were not included. Ahead of any ophthalmopathy symptoms, the blood sample was obtained at the first diagnosis of hyperthyroidism. The source is a woman in her forties with Graves' hyperthyroidism that later progressed to Graves' ophthalmopathy. Sequencing used blood.

CDR3 sequence (DNA): TGTGCCAGCAGCTTTCGACTAGCGGGTCGTACAGATACGCAGTATTTT. Protein: CASSFRLAGRTDTQYF. The chain uses TRBV7-2 and TRBJ2-3, with TRBD2 identical over 10 bases. The trim removed 3 bases at V and 3 bases at J, leaving 6 bases unmatched. The CDR3 sequence is 16 residues long. Germline-derived CDR1 and CDR2 are SGHTA and FQGNSA. The variable domain in full, completed from reference TRBV7-2 and TRBJ2-3, reads GAGVSQSPSNKVTEKGKDVELRCDPISGHTALYWYRQSLGQGLEFLIYFQGNSAPDKSGLPSDRFSAERTGGSVSTLTIQRTQQEDSAVYLCASSFRLAGRTDTQYFGPGTRLTVL.